Each of the 32 T cell receptor beta chains below was sequenced from the same sample in a study of B cell selection in AIRE deficiency (dated by TCRdb to about 2019). The library was prepared using the immunoSEQ multiplex PCR assay. What TCRdb holds here is the immuneACCESS table cut down to in-frame rearrangements. Part of the clones is not present; checked against another copy, under half of the missing clones reflect an unresolved V gene, and the others are unexplained. For this sample the table gives approximately 24,000 clones, of which about nine tenths were detected only once. The top ten constitute approximately 1.1% of the sample. Regulatory T cells were sorted as cells that were CD4+CD25hiCD127low/negative. Source material: CD4+CD25+ Tregs sorted from PBMCs. All receptors derive from a human donor in good health.

This clone was observed a handful of times. The chain is built from TRBV2 and TRBJ2-7; a possible D gene is TRBD1 (6 bases). CDR1 is SNHLY, CDR2 FYNNEI, per germline. Deletions cut 4 bases from V and 0 bases from J, with 10 bases between. CDR3 length: 14 residues. Here the CDR3 reads CASSAQGSSYEQYF. The CDR3 DNA sequence: TGTGCCAGCAGTGCACAGGGTAGCTCCTACGAGCAGTACTTC.

This chain connects TRBV6-5 to TRBJ1-4, with unresolved D. From germline, CDR1 is MNHEY and CDR2 SVGAGI. Trimming removed 4 bases at V and 5 bases at J, with 8 bases between. This CDR3 region has 13 residues. In nucleotides, the CDR3 is TGTGCCAGCAGTTCAGGCAGGAATGAAAAACTGTTTTTT. Its translation is CASSSGRNEKLFF.

The gene calls are TRBV27 and TRBJ2-5; the D is unclear. V gave up 5 bases and J gave up 4 bases, with 17 bases separating them. The CDR3 covers 15 residues. Germline-derived CDR1 and CDR2 are MNHEY and SMNVEV (reference sequence). The CDR3 loop reads CASSPPGGVGETQYF. The CDR3 DNA reads as TGTGCCAGCAGTCCCCCCGGTGGGGTAGGAGAGACCCAGTACTTC.

The V call is TRBV6-5, the J call TRBJ2-7, with TRBD1 matching over 12 bases. The CDR3 length is 15 residues. The V and J ends lost 2 bases and 5 bases, in that order; junction bases with no gene match: 4. CDR1 is MNHEY, CDR2 SVGAGI, per germline. CDR3 DNA sequence: TGTGCCAGCAGTTACCGGGGGACAGGGGGCCACGAGCAGTACTTC. It translates to CASSYRGTGGHEQYF.

This chain links TRBV9 with TRBJ2-1; the match to TRBD2 covers 12 bases. The germline CDR1 and CDR2 sequences are SGDLS and YYNGEE. J was trimmed by 7 bases and V by 7 bases; bases with no gene match: 9. CDR3 length: 15 residues. The CDR3 loop reads CASSPSGTSGNEQFF. CDR3 sequence (DNA): TGTGCCAGCTCTCCTTCCGGGACTAGCGGGAATGAGCAGTTCTTC.

CDR3 sequence: CASSLYRVNEKLFF. The CDR3 nucleotides are TGTGCCAGCAGTTTATACAGAGTTAATGAAAAACTGTTTTTT. The chain uses TRBV28 and TRBJ1-4; no clear D gene. The CDR3 is 14 residues long. The germline V gene has CDR1 MDHEN and CDR2 SYDVKM. Trimming took 1 base from V and 4 from J, leaving 7 bases between them.

The V gene is TRBV7-3, the J gene TRBJ1-2, with 7 bases matching TRBD1. The germline gives CDR1 SGHTA, CDR2 FQGTGA. The CDR3 runs to 15 residues. The V segment lost 5 bases and the J segment 8 bases; nucleotides outside the gene matches: 14. The CDR3 DNA sequence: TGTGCCAGCAGCCCCACCCGACAGGGAATTGGCGGCTACACCTTC. As protein: CASSPTRQGIGGYTF.

V and J are TRBV9 and TRBJ1-6; no reliable D call. V was pared by 0 bases and J by 7 bases, with 11 bases between. The germline V gene has CDR1 SGDLS and CDR2 YYNGEE. The CDR3 is made up of 15 amino acids. CDR3: CASSVEGLFNSPLHF. In DNA form, the CDR3 reads TGTGCCAGCAGCGTAGAAGGCCTGTTCAATTCACCCCTCCACTTT.

The chain uses TRBV5-8 and TRBJ2-5; 10 nucleotides agree with TRBD1. Trimming cost V 3 bases and J 5 bases; bases outside gene matches: 4. This CDR3 is 14 amino acids long. Per the germline V gene, CDR1 is SGHTS and CDR2 is YDEGEE. The CDR3 is CASSSGTGEETQYF. CDR3 DNA sequence: TGTGCCAGCAGCTCTGGGACAGGGGAGGAGACCCAGTACTTC.

The genes are TRBV6-1 and TRBJ2-7; possible D gene TRBD1, 6 bases. The CDR3 extends over 13 amino acids. The germline V and J ends were trimmed by 5 bases and 5 bases, with 13 bases remaining between them. Germline V gene lookup returns CDR1 MNHNS and CDR2 SASEGT. CDR3 in amino acids: CASSPQQGNEQYF. The CDR3, as DNA: TGTGCCAGCAGTCCACAACAGGGCAACGAGCAGTACTTC.

J is TRBJ2-4 and V is TRBV4-1; either TRBD1 or TRBD2 may fit D (5 bases each). V gave up 2 bases and J gave up 1 base, with 15 bases separating them. The CDR3 length is 17 residues. Looked up from germline, CDR1 is MGHRA and CDR2 is YSYEKL. CDR3 loop: CASSQWDGVDAKNIQYF. The CDR3 region has the DNA TGCGCCAGCAGCCAATGGGACGGGGTCGATGCCAAAAACATTCAGTACTTC.

The V gene is TRBV5-1, the J gene TRBJ2-3; D is undetermined. V was clipped by 0 bases and J by 4 bases, with 12 bases between them. Germline CDR1 and CDR2: SGHRS and YFSETQ. The CDR3 is 15 amino acids. CDR3 loop: CASSLAGPRADTQYF. CDR3 sequence (DNA): TGCGCCAGCAGCTTGGCCGGGCCTCGCGCAGATACGCAGTATTTT.

The chain employs TRBV6-5 and TRBJ1-4, with D perhaps matching TRBD1 (5 bases). V lost 5 bases to trimming and J lost 5 bases, with 15 bases between them. Germline V lookup: CDR1 MNHEY, CDR2 SVGAGI. The length of the CDR3 is 15 residues. CDR3 DNA sequence: TGTGCCAGCAGTCCCCAGGGAAGGGTCAATGAAAAACTGTTTTTT. Translated, it gives CASSPQGRVNEKLFF.

The rearrangement uses TRBV19 and TRBJ2-1, with 10 bases matching TRBD1. This CDR3 has 16 residues. Germline CDR1 and CDR2: LNHDA and SQIVND (reference sequence). The junction had 11 bases not matched to a gene; V was cut back by 5 bases and J by 7 bases. The CDR3 region has the DNA TGTGCCAGTAGTCCCCGACGACAGGGGGCGGAGAATGAGCAGTTCTTC. As protein: CASSPRRQGAENEQFF.

The chain has TRBV2 and TRBJ1-5; D is undetermined. Germline V gene sequence: CDR1 SNHLY, CDR2 FYNNEI. This CDR3 spans 14 amino acids. Trimming took off 1 base at V and 2 bases at J, with 6 bases between the two ends. CDR3 residues: CASSEEGGNQPQHF. As DNA, the CDR3 is TGTGCCAGCAGTGAAGAGGGAGGCAATCAGCCCCAGCATTTT.

The chain employs TRBV21-1 and TRBJ2-2; TRBD1 is the table's D call, not checked against the DNA. TRBV21-1 is designated a pseudogene. The CDR3 is made up of 17 amino acids. CDR3 bases: TGTGCCAGCAGCAAACAGGAGACAGGGAGGAACACCGGGGAGCTGTTTTTT. Its protein product is CASSKQETGRNTGELFF.

The rearrangement joins TRBV5-4 to TRBJ1-4; possible D gene TRBD1, 5 bases. The V gene lost 3 bases and the J gene lost 5 bases, with 11 bases spanning the gap. This CDR3 is 14 amino acids long. CDR1 is SGHNT and CDR2 is YYREEE in the germline V gene (reference sequence). CDR3 loop: CASSWGRGNEKLFF. The CDR3 nucleotides read TGTGCCAGCAGCTGGGGACGGGGAAATGAAAAACTGTTTTTT.

The chain has TRBV7-3 and TRBJ2-3; the D call may be TRBD1 or TRBD2 (5 bases each). CDR3 length equals 15 residues. V gave up 5 bases and J gave up 4 bases, with 16 bases separating them. The germline V gene encodes CDR1 SGHTA and CDR2 FQGTGA. Written as DNA, the CDR3 is TGTGCCAGCAGCACGGGGCGTGGTCTTTCAGATACGCAGTATTTT. This gives the protein CASSTGRGLSDTQYF. The entire variable domain, with the rest obtained from reference TRBV7-3 and TRBJ2-3, is as follows: GAGVSQTPSNKVTEKGKYVELRCDPISGHTALYWYRQSLGQGPEFLIYFQGTGAADDSGLPNDRFFAVRPEGSVSTLKIQRTERGDSAVYLCASSTGRGLSDTQYFGPGTRLTVL.

This sequence joins TRBV7-8 and TRBJ2-7; TRBD1 aligns across 7 bases. The length of the CDR3 is 14 residues. After removal of 5 bases from V and 3 bases from J, the junction contained 7 bases not matched to a gene. The germline CDR1 and CDR2 sequences are SGHVS and FQNEAQ. CDR3 in DNA: TGTGCCAGCAGCCGAACCGACAGGGACTACGAGCAGTACTTC. This translates into CASSRTDRDYEQYF.

The gene calls are TRBV5-1 and TRBJ2-2, with D possibly being TRBD2 (5 bases). Germline CDR1 is SGHRS and CDR2 is YFSETQ. Between the trimmed V and J ends, which lost 3 bases and 5 bases, there was a span of 14 bases. The CDR3 is 15 residues long. In nucleotides, the CDR3 is TGCGCCAGCAGCTATTTTTGGGGAGATACCGGGGAGCTGTTTTTT. This translates into CASSYFWGDTGELFF. Full variable domain (missing parts from reference TRBV5-1 and TRBJ2-2): KAGVTQTPRYLIKTRGQQVTLSCSPISGHRSVSWYQQTPGQGLQFLFEYFSETQRNKGNFPGRFSGRQFSNSRSEMNVSTLELGDSALYLCASSYFWGDTGELFFGEGSRLTVL.

The rearrangement links TRBV7-9 to TRBJ1-1, with TRBD1 identical over 11 bases. The V gene end was trimmed by 5 bases and the J gene end by 3 bases; junction bases not matched to a gene: 8. There are 16 residues in the CDR3. Germline CDR1 SEHNR, CDR2 FQNEAQ (reference sequence). As DNA, the CDR3 is TGTGCCAGCAGCGGACGACCGGGACAGGGGGACACTGAAGCTTTCTTT. Amino acids: CASSGRPGQGDTEAFF. The entire variable domain, with the rest obtained from reference TRBV7-9 and TRBJ1-1, is as follows: DTGVSQNPRHKITKRGQNVTFRCDPISEHNRLYWYRQTLGQGPEFLTYFQNEAQLEKSRLLSDRFSAERPKGSFSTLEIQRTEQGDSAMYLCASSGRPGQGDTEAFFGQGTRLTVV.

The chain uses TRBV6-1 and TRBJ1-4; TRBD1 aligns across 7 bases. The CDR3 covers 15 residues. Germline V gene data show CDR1 as MNHNS and CDR2 as SASEGT. The junction had 5 bases not matched to a gene; V was cut back by 2 bases and J by 5 bases. The DNA for the CDR3 is TGTGCCAGCAGTGAATTGGGACAGACGAATGAAAAACTGTTTTTT. Translated: CASSELGQTNEKLFF.

V and J are TRBV6-5 and TRBJ1-6; the D gene is possibly TRBD1 (5 bases). CDR1 and CDR2 (germline): MNHEY, SVGAGI. The CDR3 is 13 residues long. Trimming removed 7 bases from V and 5 bases from J, with 9 bases in between. CDR3 amino acids: CASTQGNNSPLHF. CDR3 nucleotides: TGTGCCAGCACTCAGGGTAATAATTCACCCCTCCACTTT.

The chain uses TRBV5-1 and TRBJ2-7; tentatively, D is TRBD2 (5 bases). From germline, CDR1 is SGHRS and CDR2 YFSETQ. V was trimmed by 4 bases and J by 3 bases, leaving 5 bases between them. This CDR3 contains 11 residues. The CDR3 loop reads CASSRGYEQYF. The CDR3 nucleotides are TGCGCCAGCAGCCGGGGCTACGAGCAGTACTTC.

This sequence joins TRBV5-4 and TRBJ1-1; 10 nucleotides match TRBD1. The CDR3 covers 15 residues. Trimming cost V 5 bases and J 5 bases; bases outside gene matches: 9. Germline V gene data show CDR1 as SGHNT and CDR2 as YYREEE (reference sequence). The CDR3 coding sequence is TGTGCCAGCAGACACCGGGACAGGGGAGTGACTGAAGCTTTCTTT. Its protein product is CASRHRDRGVTEAFF.

The V gene is TRBV10-3, the J gene TRBJ2-1; D possibly uses TRBD1 or TRBD2 (5 bases each). The ends were cut back, 0 bases at V and 3 bases at J, with 9 bases in the middle. Per the germline V gene, CDR1 is ENHRY and CDR2 is SYGVKD. This CDR3 has 15 residues. CDR3 sequence reads: CAISESWGSYNEQFF. In nucleotides, the CDR3 is TGTGCCATCAGTGAGTCGTGGGGGAGCTACAATGAGCAGTTCTTC.

The chain has TRBV14 and TRBJ1-1; 7 nucleotides line up with TRBD1. Germline V gives CDR1 SGHDN, CDR2 FVKESK. The length of the CDR3 is 13 residues. V shed 5 bases, J shed 7 bases, and the junction held 7 bases outside the gene matches. CDR3 coding DNA: TGTGCCAGCAGCTCAAGGGGGCTGGGTGAAGCTTTCTTT. This codes for CASSSRGLGEAFF.

DNA of the CDR3: TGTGCCAGCAGCTTACGGGGTACCGGGGAGCTGTTTTTT. This translates into CASSLRGTGELFF. This sequence joins TRBV7-2 and TRBJ2-2; tentative D call: TRBD2 (5 bases). Germline V gene data show CDR1 as SGHTA and CDR2 as FQGNSA. Trimming left V 2 bases short and J 5 bases short, with 6 bases between. The CDR3 extends over 13 amino acids.

The chain carries TRBV7-2 and TRBJ1-5, with D tentatively TRBD1 (5 bases). The CDR3 has 14 amino acids. The germline V gene encodes CDR1 SGHTA and CDR2 FQGNSA. V shed 4 bases and J shed 4 bases, with 11 bases lying between them. CDR3 coding DNA: TGTGCCAGCAGCTCGGGACGGGAAAATCAGCCCCAGCATTTT. It codes for CASSSGRENQPQHF.

The chain uses TRBV28 and TRBJ2-7, with 7 bases lining up with TRBD1. V lost 5 bases and J lost 1; bases outside the gene matches: 5. Germline assignment: CDR1 MDHEN and CDR2 SYDVKM. The CDR3 contains 14 residues. This CDR3 reads CASSLSGGSYEQYF. The CDR3 DNA reads TGTGCCAGCAGTCTGTCAGGGGGTTCCTACGAGCAGTACTTC.

The V and J genes are TRBV25-1 and TRBJ1-5, with D perhaps TRBD1 (5 bases). The length of the CDR3 is 15 residues. Germline CDR1 and CDR2: MGHDK and SYGVNS. Trimming pared 2 bases from V and 3 bases from J, leaving 11 bases between. Here the CDR3 reads CASSEGGSDNQPQHF. DNA of the CDR3: TGTGCCAGCAGTGAAGGGGGGTCGGACAATCAGCCCCAGCATTTT.

The chain carries TRBV5-1 and TRBJ1-4; no firm D call. Trimming pared 0 bases from V and 2 bases from J, leaving 8 bases between. The CDR3 length is 15 residues. Looked up from germline, CDR1 is SGHRS and CDR2 is YFSETQ. The DNA of the CDR3 is TGCGCCAGCAGCTTGGGTCTAGTGACTAATGAAAAACTGTTTTTT. This gives the protein CASSLGLVTNEKLFF.